This TCR beta chain is drawn from a study of early T cells in non-severe SARS-CoV-2 infection (dated by TCRdb to about 2021). About the full investigation: Because TCR sequencing relied on bulk RNA taken from unsorted whole blood, pairing of alpha and beta chains was not possible.

The study was a case-control design nested within a healthcare worker cohort in London, UK, with weekly nasopharyngeal swab PCR tests and blood sampling. Healthcare workers were enrolled in the week of the UK lockdown, from 23 to 31 March 2020, and were followed every week for up to roughly 15 weeks. General conclusions and limits of the study: VDJdb matching was skewed toward anti-spike CD8 responses and likely underestimated virus-specific expansions, missing private and CD4 specificities.

With regard to this clonotype: What this receptor recognizes is not known. No much larger clone is present one base from it, and per-base qualities are unavailable.

CDR1 and CDR2, looked up from the germline V gene, are SGDLS and YYNGEE. V has 4 bases trimmed and J has 6 bases trimmed; junction bases matching no gene number 15. From cysteine to phenylalanine, the CDR3 is 17 amino acids long. Solely the CDR3 DNA is kept, with 51 bases framed from the first base. The library was produced with 5' RACE. The sample was run on a NextSeq 500. The TCR library protocol attached unique molecular identifiers to individual cDNA molecules to correct for sequencing error and PCR bias. Both TCR alpha and beta chains were sequenced, and tight co-correlation was observed between alpha and beta sequence abundances in each sample. Per the source publication's procedure: V gene, J gene and CDR3 annotation of TCR sequences was performed with Decombinator V4. Expanded TCRs were defined as changing significantly between any two time points under a Poisson model with p below 0.0001. Abundances of TCRs were expressed as counts per million after normalisation to the total number of TCRs sequenced in each sample. TRAV1-2 paired with TRAJ12, TRAJ20 or TRAJ33 defined MAIT TCRs, while TRAV10 paired with TRAJ18 defined iNKT TCRs. A search of VDJdb, accessed on 1 November 2021, was run for TCRs annotated to CMV, EBV and SARS-CoV-2, with TCRs annotated for multiple antigens excluded. TCRdb redid the processing of the public reads, applying fastp at Q25 and MiXCR, and retained in-frame beta chains. Every CDR3 protein is listed once, alongside the most common genes and DNA of its rows. The V and J calls shown here were made by TCRdb, not taken from the authors' results. The sample contains 66,000 or so distinct CDR3 sequences, about 10% of them found a single time. The top ten constitute under 2% of the sample.

The TCR originated in an adult who was a healthcare worker with PCR-confirmed SARS-CoV-2 infection or an uninfected control (not recorded which). The sequenced sample was whole blood. Recombination linked TRBV9 to TRBJ2-1; TRBD2 lines up with 8 middle nucleotides. The nucleotide sequence reads TGTGCCAGCAGCCCCCGGGAGGGGGGGGCGACCGGCAATGAGCAGTTCTTC. Translated, this is CASSPREGGATGNEQFF.